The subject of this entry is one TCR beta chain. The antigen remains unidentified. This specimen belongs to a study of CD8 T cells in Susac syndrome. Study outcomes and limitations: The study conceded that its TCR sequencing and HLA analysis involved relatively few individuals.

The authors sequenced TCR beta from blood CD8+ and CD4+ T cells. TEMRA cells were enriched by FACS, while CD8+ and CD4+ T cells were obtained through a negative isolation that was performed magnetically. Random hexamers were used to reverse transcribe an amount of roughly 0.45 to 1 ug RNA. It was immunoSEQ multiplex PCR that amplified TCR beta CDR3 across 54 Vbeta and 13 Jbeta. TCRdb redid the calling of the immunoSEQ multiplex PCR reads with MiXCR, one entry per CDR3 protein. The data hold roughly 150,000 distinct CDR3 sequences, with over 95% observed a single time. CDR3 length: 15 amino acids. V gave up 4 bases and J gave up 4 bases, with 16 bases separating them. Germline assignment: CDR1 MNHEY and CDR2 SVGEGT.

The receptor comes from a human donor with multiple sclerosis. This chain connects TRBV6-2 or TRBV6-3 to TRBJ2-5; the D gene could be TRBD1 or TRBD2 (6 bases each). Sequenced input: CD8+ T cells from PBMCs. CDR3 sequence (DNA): TGTGCCAGCAGTTTTCCCCCCGGGGGCAGAGAGACCCAGTACTTC. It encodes CASSFPPGGRETQYF.